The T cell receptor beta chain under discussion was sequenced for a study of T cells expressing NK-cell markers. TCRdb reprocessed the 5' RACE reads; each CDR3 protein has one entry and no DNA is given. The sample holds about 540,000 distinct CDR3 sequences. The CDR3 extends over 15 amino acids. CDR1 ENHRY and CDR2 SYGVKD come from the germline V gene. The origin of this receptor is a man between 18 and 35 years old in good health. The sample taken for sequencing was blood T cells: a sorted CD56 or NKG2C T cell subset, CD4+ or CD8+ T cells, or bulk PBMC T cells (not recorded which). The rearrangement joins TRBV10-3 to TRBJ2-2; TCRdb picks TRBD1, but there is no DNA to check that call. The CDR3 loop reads CAIRRDRLYSGELFF.